These 27 T cell receptor beta chains originate from one sample sequenced in a study of T cell changes during pregnancy in multiple sclerosis. Clones were read by immunoSEQ multiplex PCR, and TCRdb kept only the in-frame ones, dropping some. The table shows 55,000 to 85,000 clones, with approximately 90% occurring only once. The input for sequencing was peripheral blood, taken in the third trimester of pregnancy. The receptors derive from a female donor with multiple sclerosis, enrolled in a pregnancy study.

In DNA form, the CDR3 reads TGTGCCAGCAGCGAGGACAGGGTTGGTAACAATCAGCCCCAGCATTTT. Protein: CASSEDRVGNNQPQHF. The rearrangement joins TRBV6-4 to TRBJ1-5; 8 nucleotides line up with TRBD1. This CDR3 comprises 16 residues. With 6 bases clipped from V and 3 bases from J, the junction kept 10 bases outside the gene matches. In germline, CDR1 is MRHNA, CDR2 SNTAGT.

The gene calls are TRBV6-4 and TRBJ2-1; 8 bases are a match to TRBD1. Trimming took 2 bases from V and 0 from J; bases not matched to a gene: 0. This CDR3 spans 15 amino acids. In germline, CDR1 is MRHNA, CDR2 SNTAGT. The CDR3 sequence: CASSDTGGSYNEQFF. The CDR3, as DNA: TGTGCCAGCAGTGACACAGGGGGCTCCTACAATGAGCAGTTCTTC.

The chain links TRBV5-1 to TRBJ2-7, with a tentative D call TRBD1 (6 bases). The V end lost 4 bases, the J end lost 0 bases, and 20 bases lay between the germline ends. Germline assignment: CDR1 SGHRS and CDR2 YFSETQ. The CDR3 loop spans 17 amino acids. CDR3 residues: CASSAFTGTLTSYEQYF. The CDR3 DNA is TGCGCCAGCAGCGCTTTCACAGGGACCCTTACCTCCTACGAGCAGTACTTC.

The chain joins TRBV29-1 to TRBJ2-5, with TRBD1 identical over 8 bases. The length of the CDR3 is 14 residues. Losses at the gene ends were 6 bases for V and 5 bases for J; bases not matched to a gene: 11. Germline V gene sequence: CDR1 SQVTM, CDR2 ANQGSEA. The CDR3, as DNA: TGCAGCGTGGTCGGACAGGGTGTGAGGGAGACCCAGTACTTC. It specifies CSVVGQGVRETQYF.

This clone was observed once. The J gene is TRBJ1-5, the V gene TRBV27; 8 bases line up with TRBD1. The ends lost 5 bases at V and 7 bases at J; junction bases unmatched: 13. Germline CDR1 reads MNHEY; CDR2 reads SMNVEV (reference sequence). This CDR3 is built from 16 residues. The DNA of the CDR3 is TGTGCCAGCAGTCCGTCGACAGGGGAAAGGGGGCAGCCCCAGCATTTT. Residues: CASSPSTGERGQPQHF.

This chain uses TRBV11-3 with TRBJ2-1; 9 bases map to TRBD2. J was trimmed by 2 bases and V by 1 base; bases with no gene match: 3. This CDR3 region has 16 residues. Germline V CDR1 and CDR2: SGHNT, YENEEA. For the CDR3, the DNA is TGTGCCAGCAGCTTAGGACGGACTAGCGCCTACAATGAGCAGTTCTTC. It codes for CASSLGRTSAYNEQFF.

This rearrangement joins TRBV10-1 to TRBJ1-4; TRBD1 matches 9 bases. CDR3 size: 14 residues. Trimming at V came to 6 bases and at J to 8 bases, leaving 7 bases not matched to a gene. Germline V lookup: CDR1 WNHNN, CDR2 SYGVQD (reference sequence). CDR3 coding DNA: TGCGCCAGCAGCACAGGGGGCGATGAGGAAAAACTGTTTTTT. Protein: CASSTGGDEEKLFF.

CDR3 amino acids: CASSWTSGRAGHEQFF. In DNA form, the CDR3 reads TGTGCCAGCAGCTGGACTAGCGGGAGGGCCGGTCATGAGCAGTTCTTC. This sequence joins TRBV13 and TRBJ2-1; 15 bases agree with TRBD2. The ends lost 4 bases at V and 8 bases at J; junction bases unmatched: 6. The germline gives CDR1 PRHDT, CDR2 FYEKMQ (reference sequence). The CDR3 consists of 16 residues.

This clone occurred a few times. The rearrangement joins TRBV30 to TRBJ1-1; the D is unclear. CDR1 is GTSNPN and CDR2 is SVGIG in the germline V gene (reference sequence). The CDR3 contains 12 residues. V lost 2 bases, J lost 1 base, and 5 bases lay in between. In nucleotides, the CDR3 is TGTGCCTGGAGTCAGAAGAACACTGAAGCTTTCTTT. It yields the protein CAWSQKNTEAFF. Supplemented by reference TRBV30 and TRBJ1-1, the full variable domain reads SQTIHQWPATLVQPVGSPLSLECTVEGTSNPNLYWYRQAAGRGLQLLFYSVGIGQISSEVPQNLSASRPQDRQFILSSKKLLLSDSGFYLCAWSQKNTEAFFGQGTRLTVV.

The genes are TRBV25-1 and TRBJ1-1; D remains unclear. The germline V and J ends were trimmed by 7 bases and 1 base, with 4 bases remaining between them. The germline CDR1 and CDR2 sequences are MGHDK and SYGVNS. The CDR3 is 11 amino acids. CDR3 sequence reads: CASTWNTEAFF. The CDR3 nucleotides are TGTGCCAGCACTTGGAACACTGAAGCTTTCTTT. Using reference TRBV25-1 and TRBJ1-1 for the parts outside the CDR3, the full variable domain is EADIYQTPRYLVIGTGKKITLECSQTMGHDKMYWYQQDPGMELHLIHYSYGVNSTEKGDLSSESTVSRIRTEHFPLTLESARPSHTSQYLCASTWNTEAFFGQGTRLTVV.

The chain employs TRBV18 and TRBJ1-1, with 7 bases matching TRBD1. Germline assignment: CDR1 KGHSH and CDR2 LQKENI. The CDR3 has 15 residues. J gave up 3 bases and V 5 bases, and 9 bases lay outside the gene matches. The CDR3 protein is CASSSKQGLDTEAFF. Here the CDR3 DNA reads TGTGCCAGCTCATCAAAACAGGGGCTGGACACTGAAGCTTTCTTT. The variable domain in full, completed from reference TRBV18 and TRBJ1-1, reads NAGVMQNPRHLVRRRGQEARLRCSPMKGHSHVYWYRQLPEEGLKFMVYLQKENIIDESGMPKERFSAEFPKEGPSILRIQQVVRGDSAAYFCASSSKQGLDTEAFFGQGTRLTVV.

The rearrangement joins TRBV10-2 to TRBJ2-4, with D tentatively TRBD1 (6 bases). This CDR3 comprises 14 residues. V lost 2 bases to trimming and J lost 1 base, with 6 bases between them. The germline V gene has CDR1 WSHSY and CDR2 SAAADI. CDR3 residues: CASSERGAKNIQYF. CDR3 DNA sequence: TGCGCCAGCAGTGAGAGGGGGGCCAAAAACATTCAGTACTTC.

The rearrangement joins TRBV5-1 to TRBJ2-1; D is undetermined. The V end was cut by 0 bases, the J end by 4 bases, with 11 bases between. The germline V gene encodes CDR1 SGHRS and CDR2 YFSETQ. CDR3 length: 15 amino acids. CDR3 nucleotides: TGCGCCAGCAGCTTGGTTAGGCTAGAGTACAATGAGCAGTTCTTC. Protein: CASSLVRLEYNEQFF.

The V call is TRBV18, the J call TRBJ2-5, with D maybe TRBD2 (5 bases). The germline gives CDR1 KGHSH, CDR2 LQKENI. This CDR3 spans 16 amino acids. Trimming took off 3 bases at V and 5 bases at J, with 19 bases between the two ends. The CDR3 nucleotides read TGTGCCAGCTCACCCTCGAGGACGGCGCCGGGGGAGACCCAGTACTTC. As protein: CASSPSRTAPGETQYF.

J is TRBJ1-4 and V is TRBV19; a possible D gene is TRBD1 (5 bases). With 5 bases removed from V and 5 bases from J, the gap between germline ends came to 15 bases. Germline-derived CDR1 and CDR2 are LNHDA and SQIVND (reference sequence). The CDR3 consists of 15 residues. The CDR3: CASSSRDWKNEKLFF. CDR3 nucleotide sequence: TGTGCCAGTAGTTCTCGGGACTGGAAGAATGAAAAACTGTTTTTT.

The chain employs TRBV10-3 and TRBJ1-4, with TRBD1 as a possible D gene (5 bases). The CDR3 runs 14 residues. V lost 9 bases and J lost 3, with 14 bases in between. CDR1 is ENHRY, CDR2 SYGVKD, per germline. The CDR3 is CAISPGPPNEKLFF. CDR3 DNA: TGTGCCATTTCTCCAGGGCCGCCTAATGAAAAACTGTTTTTT.

This clone appeared a single time. This rearrangement joins TRBV7-2 to TRBJ1-1; D may be TRBD1 (5 bases). The germline V gene has CDR1 SGHTA and CDR2 FQGNSA. The CDR3 totals 14 residues. Trimming removed 5 bases from V and 0 bases from J, with 10 bases in between. This chain's CDR3 is CASSPRQMNTEAFF. For the CDR3, the DNA is TGTGCCAGCAGCCCCCGACAGATGAACACTGAAGCTTTCTTT.

The chain uses TRBV5-1 and TRBJ2-6; D perhaps matches TRBD1 (6 bases). The V gene's germline CDR1 is SGHRS and CDR2 YFSETQ. The CDR3 consists of 15 residues. V was pared by 0 bases and J by 2 bases, with 6 bases between. The DNA for the CDR3 is TGCGCCAGCAGCTTGGACAGGGCTGGGGCCAACGTCCTGACTTTC. This translates into CASSLDRAGANVLTF.

The chain links TRBV7-3 to TRBJ2-2; no clear D gene. The CDR3 has 14 residues. Germline CDR1 and CDR2: SGHTA and FQGTGA. Trimming took off 3 bases at V and 2 bases at J, with 7 bases between the two ends. CDR3 residues: CASSFNTNTGELFF. The CDR3 bases are TGTGCCAGCAGCTTTAACACCAACACCGGGGAGCTGTTTTTT.

This chain links TRBV2 with TRBJ2-5; D gene unclear. Germline V gene sequence: CDR1 SNHLY, CDR2 FYNNEI. The CDR3 covers 13 residues. Trimming stripped 4 bases from V and 2 bases from J, with 8 bases between. The CDR3 DNA sequence: TGTGCCAGCAGTGTCGAGGTGCAAGAGACCCAGTACTTC. Its translation is CASSVEVQETQYF.

The chain combines TRBV5-4 with TRBJ1-4; the D gene is possibly TRBD1 (6 bases). Trimming took 3 bases from V and 8 from J, leaving 11 bases between them. The CDR3 extends over 13 amino acids. Per germline, CDR1 SGHNT and CDR2 YYREEE (reference sequence). CDR3 DNA sequence: TGTGCCAGCAGCTCCCAGGGGTACGAAAAACTGTTTTTT. As protein: CASSSQGYEKLFF.

The chain uses TRBV4-2 and TRBJ1-2; the D is unclear. Germline V gene sequence: CDR1 LGHNA, CDR2 YNFKEQ. CDR3 length equals 14 residues. The V and J ends lost 0 bases and 8 bases respectively, with 13 bases between them. The CDR3 spells CASSQDLQVGGYTF. The CDR3 region has the DNA TGTGCCAGCAGCCAAGATCTTCAGGTGGGCGGCTACACCTTC.

The chain uses TRBV27 and TRBJ2-1; 7 bases line up with TRBD2. V gave up 7 bases and J gave up 2 bases; unmatched junction bases: 8. Germline V gives CDR1 MNHEY, CDR2 SMNVEV (reference sequence). CDR3 length: 15 residues. This CDR3 is CASTLGGSAYNEQFF. The CDR3 bases are TGTGCCAGCACTCTCGGCGGGAGCGCCTACAATGAGCAGTTCTTC.

In regard to this clone: An end of the junction does not agree with germline; a read error may underlie this. The chain combines TRBV5-6 with TRBJ2-5, with 7 nucleotides matching TRBD1. Germline-derived CDR1 and CDR2 are SGHDT and YYEEEE. This CDR3 comprises 16 residues. For the CDR3, the DNA is TGTGCCAGCAGTTTGGTGACAGGGAGAGGCCAAGAGACCCAGTACTTC. The encoded protein is CASSLVTGRGQETQYF.

The chain is built from TRBV5-1 and TRBJ1-2; 8 bases agree with TRBD1. The V gene end was trimmed by 5 bases and the J gene end by 7 bases; junction bases not matched to a gene: 10. There are 14 residues in the CDR3. The germline CDR1 and CDR2 sequences are SGHRS and YFSETQ. The CDR3, as DNA: TGCGCCAGCAGAACGGGACAGGAATTCTCTGGCTACACCTTC. Protein sequence: CASRTGQEFSGYTF.

The chain recombines TRBV6-5 with TRBJ2-5; perhaps TRBD2 as D (5 bases). The CDR3 is 16 amino acids. Germline V gene sequence: CDR1 MNHEY, CDR2 SVGAGI. V lost 0 bases and J lost 2, with 13 bases in between. The CDR3, as DNA: TGTGCCAGCAGTTACTCGGAGACTACCAAACAAGAGACCCAGTACTTC. The encoded protein is CASSYSETTKQETQYF.

This chain joins TRBV13 and TRBJ1-4; TRBD1 might be the D (5 bases). CDR1 and CDR2 from the germline V gene are PRHDT and FYEKMQ (reference sequence). The CDR3 is made up of 13 amino acids. The V and J ends lost 5 bases and 8 bases respectively, with 12 bases between them. CDR3 amino acids: CASSLATAEKLFF. CDR3 in DNA: TGTGCCAGCAGCCTAGCGACAGCAGAAAAACTGTTTTTT.